This T cell receptor beta chain came from a study of blood T cell repertoires in COVID-19. In the study overall: Researchers got acute and convalescent COVID-19 samples from the United States, Italy and Spain.

The protocol was immunoSEQ multiplex PCR, while the TCRdb copy is restricted to in-frame clones and leaves out a portion. The sample includes roughly 120,000 clones, about 91% of them seen just once. CDR1 and CDR2 (germline): MNHEY, SVGEGT. The CDR3 spans 14 residues. The V end lost 4 bases, the J end lost 2 bases, and 11 bases lay between the germline ends. Input material: peripheral blood. The clonotype was recovered from a woman aged 50 to 60 with active or convalescent COVID-19. The chain links TRBV6-2 or TRBV6-3 to TRBJ1-1; perhaps TRBD1 as D (6 bases). Written as DNA, the CDR3 is TGTGCCAGCAGTTTGGACAGCTTAAACACTGAAGCTTTCTTT. Translation: CASSLDSLNTEAFF.